Below, one T cell receptor beta chain is given with its context. V lost 0 bases to trimming and J lost 9 bases, with 15 bases between them. In germline, CDR1 is SGHTA, CDR2 FQGNSA. The CDR3 runs 15 residues. These data come from a study of cytomegalovirus exposure and HLA in healthy donors. Background on the study: Counted in an early data release were about 85 million unique TCRs from HLA-typed donors.

Primers included in the PCR were 60 Vbeta and 13 Jbeta primers. Original methodology: A follow-up analysis tallied tens of millions of unique TCR beta chains, 9 million to 11 million shared. Data came from immunoSEQ multiplex PCR; TCRdb stores just in-frame clones and leaves some out. V and J calls plus clone size are reproduced from that table; the DNA served to infer D and trimming. Of around 150,000 clones in the sample, around 72% were seen once. The receptor's source is a man aged 45-65 years in good health and CMV-seropositive. This rearrangement joins TRBV7-2 to TRBJ2-4, with D possibly being TRBD2 (6 bases). Sequencing was carried out using PBMCs. The CDR3 coding sequence is TGTGCCAGCAGCTTAGCGTGGCGGGATGGAGGCATTCAGTACTTC. Amino acid sequence: CASSLAWRDGGIQYF.